This TCR beta chain was obtained from a study of monozygotic twins with cystic fibrosis. V lost 3 bases to trimming and J lost 0 bases, with 8 bases between them. Germline V gene lookup returns CDR1 MNHEY and CDR2 SMNVEV (reference sequence). The CDR3 spans 14 residues. About this clone: What it recognizes is unknown.

Assay used: immunoSEQ multiplex PCR; TCRdb lists only in-frame clones, some missing. The sample holds some 11,000 clones, around 97% seen once. Study observations and caveats: Co-twins had the most similar V usage for 13 of 16 pairs, J for 8. No link emerged between shared CDR3 counts and age, concordance or severity.

The sequenced sample consisted of blood. J is TRBJ1-1 and V is TRBV27; no clear D. This clonotype originated in a boy aged 5 to 17 with cystic fibrosis. The CDR3 spells CASSFRNMNTEAFF. Here the CDR3 DNA reads TGTGCCAGCAGTTTTCGGAATATGAACACTGAAGCTTTCTTT.